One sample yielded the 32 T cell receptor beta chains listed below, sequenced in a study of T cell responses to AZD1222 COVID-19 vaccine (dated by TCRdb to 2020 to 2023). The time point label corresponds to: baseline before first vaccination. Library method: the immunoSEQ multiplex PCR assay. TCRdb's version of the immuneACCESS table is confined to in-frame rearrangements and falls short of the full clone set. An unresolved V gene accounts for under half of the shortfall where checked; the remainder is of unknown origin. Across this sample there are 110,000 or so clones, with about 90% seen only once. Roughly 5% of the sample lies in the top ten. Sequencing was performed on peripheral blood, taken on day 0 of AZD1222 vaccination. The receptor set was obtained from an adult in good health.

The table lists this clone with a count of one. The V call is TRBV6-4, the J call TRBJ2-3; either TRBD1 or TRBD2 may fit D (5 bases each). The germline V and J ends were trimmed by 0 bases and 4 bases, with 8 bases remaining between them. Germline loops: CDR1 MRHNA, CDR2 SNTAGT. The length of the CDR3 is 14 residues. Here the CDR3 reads CASSDSGRADTQYF. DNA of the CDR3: TGTGCCAGCAGTGACTCGGGGCGGGCAGATACGCAGTATTTT.

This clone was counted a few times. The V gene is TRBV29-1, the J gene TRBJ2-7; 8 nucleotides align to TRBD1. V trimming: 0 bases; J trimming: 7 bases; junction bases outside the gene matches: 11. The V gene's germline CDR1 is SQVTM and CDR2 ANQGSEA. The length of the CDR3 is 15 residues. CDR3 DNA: TGCAGCGTTGAAGATGAGGACAGGGTGTGCGTTGAGCAGTACTTC. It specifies CSVEDEDRVCVEQYF.

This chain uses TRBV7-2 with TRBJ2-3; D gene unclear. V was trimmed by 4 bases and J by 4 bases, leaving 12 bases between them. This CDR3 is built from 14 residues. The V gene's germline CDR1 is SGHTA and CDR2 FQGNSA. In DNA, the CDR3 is TGTGCCAGCAGCTCCCCCCCCGGTCCAGATACGCAGTATTTT. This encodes CASSSPPGPDTQYF. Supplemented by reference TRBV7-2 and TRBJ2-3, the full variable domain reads GAGVSQSPSNKVTEKGKDVELRCDPISGHTALYWYRQSLGQGLEFLIYFQGNSAPDKSGLPSDRFSAERTGGSVSTLTIQRTQQEDSAVYLCASSSPPGPDTQYFGPGTRLTVL.

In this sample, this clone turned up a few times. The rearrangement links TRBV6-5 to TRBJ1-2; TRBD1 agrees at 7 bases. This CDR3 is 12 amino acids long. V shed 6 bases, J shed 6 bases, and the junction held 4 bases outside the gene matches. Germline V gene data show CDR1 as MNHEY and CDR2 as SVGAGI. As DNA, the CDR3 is TGTGCCAGCAGCTTACAGGGGCATGGCTACACCTTC. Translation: CASSLQGHGYTF.

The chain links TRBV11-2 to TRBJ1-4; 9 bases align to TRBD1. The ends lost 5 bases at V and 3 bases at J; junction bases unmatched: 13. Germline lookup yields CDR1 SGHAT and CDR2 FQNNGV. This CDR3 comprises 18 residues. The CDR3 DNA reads TGTGCCAGCAGCACCCGGGACAGGGTTGGGTTGGCTAATGAAAAACTGTTTTTT. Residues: CASSTRDRVGLANEKLFF.

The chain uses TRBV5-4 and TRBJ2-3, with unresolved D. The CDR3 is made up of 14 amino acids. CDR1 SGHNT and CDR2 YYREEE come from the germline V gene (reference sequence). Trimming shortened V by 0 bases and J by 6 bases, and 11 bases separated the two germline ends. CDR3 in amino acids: CASSLVRSGDTQYF. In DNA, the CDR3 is TGTGCCAGCAGCTTGGTTAGGTCTGGTGATACGCAGTATTTT.

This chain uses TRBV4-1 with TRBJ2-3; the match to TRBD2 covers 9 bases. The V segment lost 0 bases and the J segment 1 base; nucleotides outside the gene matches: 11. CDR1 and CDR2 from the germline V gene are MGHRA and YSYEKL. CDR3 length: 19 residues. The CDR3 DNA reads TGCGCCAGCAGCCAAGACCCTAGCGGGGTGCAATTTGGCACAGATACGCAGTATTTT. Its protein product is CASSQDPSGVQFGTDTQYF.

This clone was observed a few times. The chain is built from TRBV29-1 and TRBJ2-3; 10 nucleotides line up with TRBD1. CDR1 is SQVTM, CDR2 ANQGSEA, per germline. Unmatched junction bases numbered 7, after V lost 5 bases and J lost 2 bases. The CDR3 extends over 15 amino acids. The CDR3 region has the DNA TGCAGCGTTACCCCGGGACAGGGGTTCACAGATACGCAGTATTTT. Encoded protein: CSVTPGQGFTDTQYF.

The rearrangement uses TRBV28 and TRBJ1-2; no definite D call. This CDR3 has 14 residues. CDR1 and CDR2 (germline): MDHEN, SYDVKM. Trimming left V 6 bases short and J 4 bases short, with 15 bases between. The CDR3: CASRTVREGYGYTF. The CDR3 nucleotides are TGTGCCAGCAGGACGGTAAGGGAAGGCTATGGCTACACCTTC.

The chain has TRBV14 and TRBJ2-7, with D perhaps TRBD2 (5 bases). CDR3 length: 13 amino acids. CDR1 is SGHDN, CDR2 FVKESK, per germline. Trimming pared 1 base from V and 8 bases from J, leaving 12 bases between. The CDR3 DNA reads TGTGCCAGCAGCCAAGGACGAGGGATAAAGCAGTACTTC. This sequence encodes CASSQGRGIKQYF.

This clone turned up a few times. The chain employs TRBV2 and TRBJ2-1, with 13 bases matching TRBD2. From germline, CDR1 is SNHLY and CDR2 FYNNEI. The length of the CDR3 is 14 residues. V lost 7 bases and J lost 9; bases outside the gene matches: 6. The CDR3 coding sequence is TGTGCCAGCAAGGGACTAGCGGGAATTATTGAGCAGTTCTTC. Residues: CASKGLAGIIEQFF.

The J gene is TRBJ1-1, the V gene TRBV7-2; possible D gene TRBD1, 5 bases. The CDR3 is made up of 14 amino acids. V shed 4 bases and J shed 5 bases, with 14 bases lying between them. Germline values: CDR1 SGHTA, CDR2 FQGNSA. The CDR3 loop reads CASSSGTVGTEAFF. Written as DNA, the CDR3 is TGTGCCAGCAGCTCCGGGACGGTCGGAACTGAAGCTTTCTTT.

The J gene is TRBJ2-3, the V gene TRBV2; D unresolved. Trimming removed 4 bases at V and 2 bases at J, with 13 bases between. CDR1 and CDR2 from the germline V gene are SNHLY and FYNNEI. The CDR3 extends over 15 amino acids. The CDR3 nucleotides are TGTGCCAGCAGTGTCTTAAATGGAAACACAGATACGCAGTATTTT. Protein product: CASSVLNGNTDTQYF.

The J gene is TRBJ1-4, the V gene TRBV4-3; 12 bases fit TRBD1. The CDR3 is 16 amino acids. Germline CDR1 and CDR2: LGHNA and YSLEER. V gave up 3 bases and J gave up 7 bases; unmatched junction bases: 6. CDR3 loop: CASSHGTGGGSEKLFF. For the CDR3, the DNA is TGCGCCAGCAGCCACGGGACAGGGGGCGGCAGTGAAAAACTGTTTTTT.

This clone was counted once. The CDR3 region is CASSLTAGGEQFF. The CDR3 DNA sequence: TGTGCCAGCAGCTTAACGGCGGGAGGGGAGCAGTTCTTC. J is TRBJ2-1 and V is TRBV11-2, with TRBD2 matching 9 bases. The CDR3 extends over 13 amino acids. V shed 2 bases and J 10 bases; nucleotides not matched to a gene: 3. CDR1 and CDR2 (germline): SGHAT, FQNNGV.

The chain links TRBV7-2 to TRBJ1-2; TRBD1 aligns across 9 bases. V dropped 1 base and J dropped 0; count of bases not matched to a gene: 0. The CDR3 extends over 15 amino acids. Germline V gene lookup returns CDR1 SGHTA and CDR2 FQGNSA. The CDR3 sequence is CASSLGQGANYGYTF. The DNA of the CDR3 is TGTGCCAGCAGCTTAGGACAGGGGGCTAACTATGGCTACACCTTC. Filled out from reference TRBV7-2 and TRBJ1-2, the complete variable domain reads GAGVSQSPSNKVTEKGKDVELRCDPISGHTALYWYRQSLGQGLEFLIYFQGNSAPDKSGLPSDRFSAERTGGSVSTLTIQRTQQEDSAVYLCASSLGQGANYGYTFGSGTRLTVV.

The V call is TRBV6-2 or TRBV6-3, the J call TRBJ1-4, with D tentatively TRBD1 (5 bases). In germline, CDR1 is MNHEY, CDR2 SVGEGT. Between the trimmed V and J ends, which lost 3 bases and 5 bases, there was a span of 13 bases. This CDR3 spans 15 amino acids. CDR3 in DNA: TGTGCCAGCAGTTATTCCGGGGCCAACAATGAAAAACTGTTTTTT. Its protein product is CASSYSGANNEKLFF.

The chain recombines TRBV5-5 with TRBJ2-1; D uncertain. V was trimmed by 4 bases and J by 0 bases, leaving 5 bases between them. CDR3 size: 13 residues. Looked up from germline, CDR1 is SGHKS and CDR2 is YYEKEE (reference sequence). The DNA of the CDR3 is TGTGCCAGCAGCGCGTACTCCTACAATGAGCAGTTCTTC. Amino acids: CASSAYSYNEQFF.

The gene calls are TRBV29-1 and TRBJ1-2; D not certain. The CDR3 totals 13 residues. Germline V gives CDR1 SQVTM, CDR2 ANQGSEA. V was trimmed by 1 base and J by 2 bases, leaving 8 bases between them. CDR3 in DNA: TGCAGCGTTGAAGTGGGATTAAACTATGGCTACACCTTC. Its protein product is CSVEVGLNYGYTF.

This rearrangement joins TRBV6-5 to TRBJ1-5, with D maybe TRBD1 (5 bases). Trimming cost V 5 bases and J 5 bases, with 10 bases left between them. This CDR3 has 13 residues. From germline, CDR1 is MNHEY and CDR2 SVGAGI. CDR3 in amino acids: CASSRGGDQPQHF. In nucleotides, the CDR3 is TGTGCCAGCAGTAGGGGTGGCGATCAGCCCCAGCATTTT.

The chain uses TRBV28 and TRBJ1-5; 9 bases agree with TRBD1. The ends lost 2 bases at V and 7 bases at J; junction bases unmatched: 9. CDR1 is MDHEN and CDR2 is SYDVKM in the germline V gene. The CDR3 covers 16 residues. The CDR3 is CASSLPHRGRGQPQHF. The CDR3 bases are TGTGCCAGCAGTTTACCTCACAGGGGGCGGGGGCAGCCCCAGCATTTT.

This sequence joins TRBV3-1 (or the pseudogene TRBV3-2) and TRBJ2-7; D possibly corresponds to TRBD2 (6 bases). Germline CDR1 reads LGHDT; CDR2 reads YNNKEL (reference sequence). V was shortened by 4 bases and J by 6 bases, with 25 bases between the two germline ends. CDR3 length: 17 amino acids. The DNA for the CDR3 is TGTGCCAGCAGCCTGGGCGACGCGTTCGGCGGGACTCGCGAGCAGTACTTC. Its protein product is CASSLGDAFGGTREQYF.

DNA of the CDR3: TGTGCCAGCAGCGGATGGACAGGGGTAAACATTCAGTACTTC. It yields the protein CASSGWTGVNIQYF. The V and J genes are TRBV11-2 and TRBJ2-4; 9 bases fit TRBD1. J lost 6 bases, V lost 5 bases, and 5 bases had no gene match. The CDR3 spans 14 residues. The germline CDR1 and CDR2 sequences are SGHAT and FQNNGV.

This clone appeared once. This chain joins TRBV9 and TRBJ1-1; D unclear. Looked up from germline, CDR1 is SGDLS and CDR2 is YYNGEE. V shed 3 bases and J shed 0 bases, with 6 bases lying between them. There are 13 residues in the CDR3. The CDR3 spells CASSGLVNTEAFF. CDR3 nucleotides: TGTGCCAGCAGCGGCCTCGTGAACACTGAAGCTTTCTTT.

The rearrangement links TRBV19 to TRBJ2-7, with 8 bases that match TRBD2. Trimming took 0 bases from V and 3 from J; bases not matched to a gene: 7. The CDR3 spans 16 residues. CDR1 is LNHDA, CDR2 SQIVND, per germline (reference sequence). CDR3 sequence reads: CASSIDPSGSDYEQYF. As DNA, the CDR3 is TGTGCCAGTAGTATAGATCCCAGCGGGAGCGACTACGAGCAGTACTTC.

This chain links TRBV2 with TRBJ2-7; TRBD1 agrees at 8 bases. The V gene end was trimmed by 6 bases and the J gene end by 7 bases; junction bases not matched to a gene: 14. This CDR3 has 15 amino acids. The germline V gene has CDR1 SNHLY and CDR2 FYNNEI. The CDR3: CASSATGQGQGEQYF. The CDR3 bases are TGTGCCAGCAGCGCCACAGGACAGGGCCAGGGGGAGCAGTACTTC.

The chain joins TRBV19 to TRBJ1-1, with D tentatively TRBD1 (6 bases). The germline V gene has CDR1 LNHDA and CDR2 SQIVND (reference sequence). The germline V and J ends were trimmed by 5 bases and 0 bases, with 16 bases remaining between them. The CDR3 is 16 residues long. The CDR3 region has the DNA TGTGCCAGTAGTCCTCAGGGGAGGTCTATGAACACTGAAGCTTTCTTT. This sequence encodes CASSPQGRSMNTEAFF.

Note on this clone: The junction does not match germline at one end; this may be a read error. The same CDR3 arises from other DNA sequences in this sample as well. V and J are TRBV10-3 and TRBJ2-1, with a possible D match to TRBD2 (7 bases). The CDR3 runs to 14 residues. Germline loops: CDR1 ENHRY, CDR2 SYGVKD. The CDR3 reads CAISPGGDRDEQFF. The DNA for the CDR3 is TGCGCCATCAGCCCGGGGGGCGATAGAGATGAGCAGTTCTTC.

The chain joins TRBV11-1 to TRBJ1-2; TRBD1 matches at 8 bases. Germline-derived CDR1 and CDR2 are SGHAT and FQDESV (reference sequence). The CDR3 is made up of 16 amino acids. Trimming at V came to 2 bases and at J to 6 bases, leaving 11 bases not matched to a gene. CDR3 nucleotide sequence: TGTGCCAGCAGCTTAAGGGGGACAGGCTTTTTGGATGGCTACACCTTC. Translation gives CASSLRGTGFLDGYTF.

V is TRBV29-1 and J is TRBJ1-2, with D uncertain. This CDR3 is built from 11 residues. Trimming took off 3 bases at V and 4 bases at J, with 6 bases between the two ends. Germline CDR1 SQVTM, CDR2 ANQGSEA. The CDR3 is CSVERSYGYTF. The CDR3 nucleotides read TGCAGCGTTGAGAGATCCTATGGCTACACCTTC.

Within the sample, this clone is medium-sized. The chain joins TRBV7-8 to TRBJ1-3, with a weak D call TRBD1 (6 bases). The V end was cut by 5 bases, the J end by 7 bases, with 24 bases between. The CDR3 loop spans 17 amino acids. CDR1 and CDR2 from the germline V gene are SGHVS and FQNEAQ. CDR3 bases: TGTGCCAGCAGCCCTAGAGGGGGTGTGGTAGTCAGCAACACCATATATTTT. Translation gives CASSPRGGVVVSNTIYF.

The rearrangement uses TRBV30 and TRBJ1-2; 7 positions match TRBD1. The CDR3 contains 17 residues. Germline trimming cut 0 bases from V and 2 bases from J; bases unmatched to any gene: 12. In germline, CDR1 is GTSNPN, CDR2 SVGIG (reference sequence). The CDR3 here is CAWSVPFATGRNYGYTF. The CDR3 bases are TGTGCCTGGAGTGTACCCTTCGCGACAGGGAGAAACTATGGCTACACCTTC.